Reported below is one TCR beta chain. This sample was taken from a study of blood T cell repertoires in COVID-19. On the study more broadly: Sources were T cells, B-cell-depleted T cells, or PBMCs; the material itself was cDNA or gDNA.

Sequencing was performed with immunoSEQ multiplex PCR; in TCRdb, only in-frame clones are kept and a portion is missing. The sample consists of a few hundred thousand clones, more than 70% of them appearing once. Looked up from germline, CDR1 is LGHDT and CDR2 is YNNKEL (reference sequence). Trimming at V came to 5 bases and at J to 3 bases, leaving 6 bases not matched to a gene. The CDR3 consists of 17 residues. The V call is TRBV3-1 (or the pseudogene TRBV3-2), the J call TRBJ2-2, with TRBD2 matching over 13 bases. The sequence came from a woman aged 45-59 years with acute or convalescent COVID-19. Sequencing was performed on peripheral blood. CDR3 in amino acids: CASSTLAGGDYTGELFF. The CDR3 DNA reads as TGTGCCAGCAGCACACTAGCGGGAGGGGATTACACCGGGGAGCTGTTTTTT.